This TCR beta chain derives from a study of cytomegalovirus exposure and HLA in healthy donors (dated by TCRdb to about 2017). Background for the entire study: An earlier analysis of 587 of the donors reported more than 250 Gb of sequence data and approximately 110 million unique TCR beta sequences from about 180 million T cells. Roughly five DR-DQ haplotypes were treated as single units for association and clustering because of strong linkage in the cohort. Genome-wide SNP genotypes for about three fifths of the 666 donors were used in a later genetic analysis, which treated that subset as a discovery cohort. Using immunosequencing, the study profiled T cell repertoires from fewer than 850 subjects and related those repertoires to cytomegalovirus serostatus. In the later analysis, no new phenotypic data were used to find candidate immune exposures; instead, reliance was placed on TCR beta sequences and their occurrence across donors. Roughly 320 gigabases of sequencing data and roughly 80 million unique TCR sequences made up an early release that covered approximately 650 HLA-typed donors. Along with the approximately 670-subject first cohort, a separate validation cohort of over a hundred different subjects was used. Of the approximately 370 genotyped donors, less than 90% were placed in the genetic ancestry cluster associated with self-reported Caucasian donors. The aim of the study was to test whether cataloging public T cell receptors could identify signatures of past pathogen exposure. Typing coverage differed by locus: A, B, C, DRB1 and DQB1 were typed in roughly 620-630 donors, DQA1 in about 560, DPA1 in 600 to 610, and DPB1 in 450 to 480. To decide whether each TCR beta V gene segment behaved as functional or pseudogenic, an earlier analysis of approximately 620 of the donors relied on high-throughput TCR beta sequencing. HLA typing covered class I and class II loci at four-digit resolution. Among some 400 genotyped donors of the cohort, an average of around 220,000 unique TCR beta nucleotide sequences was sequenced per donor, of which roughly 18% were non-productive. To study patterns of TCR occurrence, a later analysis re-analyzed previously published TCR beta repertoires from 600 to 750 donors and added high-resolution HLA genotyping. Alongside the repertoire data, information on donor age, sex, ethnicity and CMV serostatus was compiled. All discovery cohort repertoires had been generated on a single sequencing platform. To predict cytomegalovirus infection status, the study brought together high-throughput TCR immunosequencing, statistical association of individual TCRs with disease status, and machine learning. Study-level results and caveats: Across donors, most TCR sequences were observed very rarely, whereas some public TCRs were present in many individuals. In a later analysis, several top co-occurrence clusters were reported to appear linked to parvovirus B19, influenza, CMV and Epstein-Barr virus. Only TCR beta chains were sequenced in this cohort, and the absence of alpha or paired-chain data limited detectable features. In vitro tests confirmed that a few of the cytomegalovirus-associated TCR beta chains recognize cytomegalovirus antigens. Roughly uniform sequencing depth across donors was assumed in presence/absence analyses, although this assumption may not hold. A further reported finding was that TCR beta sequences accurately predicted the HLA-A and HLA-B alleles for most subjects in the first cohort. An earlier analysis of roughly 570 of the donors showed that most TCR beta V segments appeared in productive rearrangements either about 90% or about 30% of the time, which broadly matched IMGT annotations. The sequencing pipeline was judged likely to have produced a cluster of highly shared sequence variants as a technical artifact. Because counts were too low, about 17 rarely observed V segments, including chromosome 9 orphons, were excluded from the earlier analysis of roughly 580 of the donors. In a later analysis, some 17,000 TCR beta sequences were associated with specific HLA alleles at a false discovery rate of 0.05. In a later genetic analysis, fewer N-insertions in productive TCRs were reported among donors in an Asian-associated ancestry cluster than the approximately 670-donor mean. Most CMV-associated TCR beta chains appeared to be HLA-restricted in a later analysis, and the HLA associations seemed to be driven largely by CMV exposure. The study listed around 160 TCR beta chains as associated with cytomegalovirus. Because HLA typing was missing for some donors at each locus, association tests included only the typed subset. Assigning TCR associations to individual alleles was difficult when HLA alleles, especially DR and DQ, strongly co-occurred. According to a later analysis, TCR association rates differed among HLA loci, with DRB1 alleles showing the most associated TCRs and HLA-C alleles showing the fewest. V-gene and J-gene trimming of TCR beta chains was associated with a missense DCLRE1C variant in a later genetic analysis, and the association was replicated in an independent cohort. In a later analysis, HLA-associated TCR beta chains were found to be more clonally expanded and to have lower generation probabilities than equally common non-associated chains. For the cohort, immune exposure information was limited to CMV serostatus. The authors suggested that the approach could potentially be generalized to other disease states and immunological phenotypes. Cytomegalovirus status was reported to be diagnosed by the classifier with high specificity and sensitivity in both the original and validation cohorts. The 87-base-pair reads could not distinguish some IMGT-functional V segments, including TRBV6-2 and TRBV6-3, so those segments were excluded. Correlated functional status among segregating V segments might reflect linkage disequilibrium, but an unknown experimental factor could not be ruled out.

The CDR3 measures 15 amino acids from cysteine to phenylalanine. CDR3 DNA is the only sequence kept; it has 45 bases, read in frame from the first base. V and J are trimmed by 1 base and 6 bases, and the gene matches miss 7 bases of the junction. The germline V gene sets CDR1 to SGHRS and CDR2 to YFSETQ. This clone has just a few counts. Its recognized antigen is unknown. One base away there is no much larger clone; base qualities are not given. In total, 600 or so healthy bone marrow donors made up the cohort. At the time of sampling, all cohort members were nominally healthy, though unrecorded immune exposures were likely present. The donor tested CMV seropositive and was one of the 289 seropositive cohort members. A peripheral blood sample was collected from each donor, and TCR beta sequencing was performed on peripheral blood mononuclear cells. The Qiagen DNeasy Blood Extraction Kit was used to extract genomic DNA from the blood cell samples.

Library preparation employed the immunoSEQ multiplex PCR assay. For the multiplex PCR, a mixture combining 60 forward primers for TCR Vbeta segments and 13 reverse primers for TCR Jbeta segments was used. The CDR3 region of rearranged TCR beta genes was amplified from genomic DNA with a multiplex PCR assay. Amplified TCR beta libraries were sequenced as 87-base-pair reads on the Illumina HiSeq System. The paper's processing steps were these. In a later analysis, 80 million or so unique TCR beta chains were counted across the roughly 670 repertoires, and roughly 11 million of these chains were shared by at least two donors. A nearest-neighbor algorithm error-corrected the raw reads and collapsed the reads into unique sequences, merging closely related sequences to remove PCR and sequencing errors. V, D and J gene segments were assigned by aligning CDR3 sequences to IMGT reference sequences. For a sequence to be retained, a match of at least six nucleotides was required to both a V gene segment and a J gene segment. Rearrangements were called productive when the CDR3 lacked stop codons and stayed in frame with V and J; all others were non-productive. CDR3 was defined according to IMGT convention as the region running from the second conserved V-encoded cysteine to the conserved J-encoded phenylalanine. The earlier analysis of some 540 of the donors excluded any sequence lacking an unambiguous match to a single V gene segment. In an earlier analysis of almost 600 of the donors, a V segment was called functional when productive rearrangements were above 56.7%, and segregating when the standard deviation between donors exceeded 5%. To diagnose cytomegalovirus status from the catalog of TCR beta chain sequences, a statistical classification framework was built. A later analysis assigned V and J genes by comparing TCR nucleotide sequences with IMGT/GENE-DB human TR gene sequences. The TCRdist pipeline was used in a later analysis to assign CDR3 sequences and most-parsimonious VDJ recombination scenarios. In a later analysis, each TCR beta chain was defined by its CDR3 amino acid sequence together with its V-gene family, and reads lacking a unique V-gene family were excluded. As a way to deal with suspected cross-contamination and a sequencing artifact, a later analysis dropped over 550 nucleotide sequences that were highly shared and had low generation probability. A later analysis calculated a clonal expansion index for each public chain from normalized within-repertoire ranks of inferred template counts. Generation probabilities in a later analysis came from a VDJ recombination model fitted to out-of-frame rearrangements, and those results were checked against IGoR. A later analysis scored TCR-TCR, TCR-HLA and TCR-CMV co-occurrence with hypergeometric tests, applying a repertoire-size bias correction to TCR pairs. To estimate false discovery rates, a later analysis permuted the HLA or CMV assignments 20 times. In a later analysis, co-occurring TCRs were grouped using DBSCAN, and TCRdist sequence similarity was added for clustering within HLA-allele-positive subsets. Co-occurrence clustering excluded repertoires with fewer than 30,000 or more than 120,000 public chains, plus five with anomalous nucleotide sharing. TCRdb carries this immuneACCESS record with in-frame sequences only. Its versions omit some clonotypes, under half of them owing to an unresolved V gene in the studies checked, with the rest unexplained. D and trimming were read from the DNA, whereas the V and J calls and clone size are those reported in that table. This sample lists about 160,000 clones; roughly 80% were detected once. 7% of the sample is taken by the ten largest.

Sequencing was performed on PBMCs. This clonotype was sampled from a woman in her 30s in good health and CMV-seropositive. The V and J genes are TRBV5-1 and TRBJ2-1, with TRBD1 matching 7 junction bases. CDR3 protein: CASSLRTGTFNEQFF. The DNA sequence is TGCGCCAGCAGCTTGAGGACAGGAACCTTCAATGAGCAGTTCTTC.